A selection of T cell receptor beta chains follows, all from one sample in a study of OX40 agonist ivuxolimab in advanced cancers. Repertoires were generated with immunoSEQ multiplex PCR, while TCRdb's copy carries only in-frame clones and drops some. Of about 40,000 clones listed, roughly 86% are singletons. Sequenced here: CD4+ or CD8+ T cells sorted from blood, sampled in a trial of the OX40 agonist ivuxolimab. These receptors were collected from an adult with an advanced solid tumor such as melanoma, head and neck, liver or kidney cancer. Both conserved end residues are part of each CDR3. Fields, in order: V gene, J gene, D gene, clone size, CDR3 DNA, CDR3 protein. The D gene is left open where the match is weak. Expanded clones get a size class; other rows say once, few or many, or leave the size out.

TRBV4-3	TRBJ2-6	NA	medium-sized	TGCGCCAGCAGCCAAAGCGCGGGGGCAGGGATCTCTGGGGCCAACGTCCTGACTTTC	CASSQSAGAGISGANVLTF
TRBV7-9	TRBJ1-1	NA	once	TGTGCCAGCAGCTGGGGTTCTGAAGCTTTCTTT	CASSWGSEAFF
TRBV19	TRBJ2-7	NA	medium-sized	TGTGCCAGTAGTACCCCCCTCGGAGGCTTCGGGATGGGGTACGAGCAGTACTTC	CASSTPLGGFGMGYEQYF
TRBV12-5	TRBJ2-1	NA	NA	TGTGCTAGTGGTTTGGGGCAGGGGAGTTTGCATGAGCAGTTCTTC	CASGLGQGSLHEQFF
TRBV14	TRBJ1-2	NA	NA	TGTGCCAGCAGCGATAACCTTGGACCTTATGGCTACACCTTC	CASSDNLGPYGYTF
TRBV5-5	TRBJ2-3	NA	NA	TGTGCCAGCAGCTTAACCTATACAGGGACCCATACGCAGTATTTT	CASSLTYTGTHTQYF
TRBV9	TRBJ1-3	NA	NA	TGTGCCAGCAGCCTAGGGGACATCTCTGGAAACACCATATATTTT	CASSLGDISGNTIYF
TRBV15	TRBJ1-1	NA	few	TGTGCCACCAGCAGAGAAGGGGCGGCCAGGGACACTGAAGCTTTCTTT	CATSREGAARDTEAFF
TRBV2	TRBJ1-2	NA	NA	TGTGCCAGCAGCGAGGGGACCGGCGGGGTCGGCTATGGCTACACCTTC	CASSEGTGGVGYGYTF
TRBV9	TRBJ1-1	NA	once	TGTGCCAGCAGCGTAGTGGGCACTGAAGCTTTCTTT	CASSVVGTEAFF
TRBV6-6	TRBJ1-5	NA	NA	TGTGCCAGCAGTTTCCTCGGGGCGGGAAGGGAGCCCCAGCATTTT	CASSFLGAGREPQHF
TRBV4-3	TRBJ1-2	NA	NA	TGCGCCAGCAGCCAAGGGGCCGACGGAGCGTACTATGGCTACACCTTC	CASSQGADGAYYGYTF
TRBV7-9	TRBJ1-1	NA	NA	TGTGCCAGCAGCTTGATTGGGCAGCCGAACACTGAAGCTTTCTTT	CASSLIGQPNTEAFF
TRBV19	TRBJ2-1	TRBD2	NA	TGTGCCAGTAGTATAATAGCGGGGTTTGAGCAGTTCTTC	CASSIIAGFEQFF
TRBV7-9	TRBJ2-5	TRBD2	NA	TGTGCCAGCAGCCAAGGGACTAGCGGGGGGGAGACCCAGTACTTC	CASSQGTSGGETQYF
TRBV4-1	TRBJ2-3	NA	few	TGCGCCAGCAGCCGGGTTATCTCTAGCACAGATACGCAGTATTTT	CASSRVISSTDTQYF
TRBV7-9	TRBJ2-7	NA	NA	TGTGCCAGCAGCCCGATTGGTGAACAGTACTTC	CASSPIGEQYF
TRBV19	TRBJ2-2	NA	NA	TGTGCCTCCCTTCTGGGTACCGGGGAGCTGTTTTTT	CASLLGTGELFF
TRBV10-3	TRBJ1-5	NA	NA	TGTGCCATCAGTGAGTCAATCGGATTGAATCAGCCCCAGCATTTT	CAISESIGLNQPQHF
TRBV7-9	TRBJ1-5	TRBD1	few	TGTGCCAGCAGCTCGGACAGGGCTGATCAGCCCCAGCATTTT	CASSSDRADQPQHF
TRBV11-2	TRBJ1-2	NA	NA	TGTGCCAGCAGCTTAGGGGAGGTCTATGGCTACACCTTC	CASSLGEVYGYTF
TRBV7-9	TRBJ1-2	NA	NA	TGTGCCAGCAGCCGCCCGACAGGAGGCTATGGCTACACCTTC	CASSRPTGGYGYTF
TRBV5-1	TRBJ2-7	TRBD2	NA	TGCGCCAGCAGTTTGGGGGGGAACTACGAGCAGTACTTC	CASSLGGNYEQYF
TRBV7-3	TRBJ2-3	TRBD1	once	TGTGCCAGCAGCCGTACAGGGGGAAGCACAGATACGCAGTATTTT	CASSRTGGSTDTQYF
TRBV4-1	TRBJ1-1	NA	few	TGCGCCAGCAGCCAAGAAGACAGCTTAGGGGACACTGAAGCTTTCTTT	CASSQEDSLGDTEAFF
TRBV28	TRBJ2-3	TRBD2	NA	TGTGCCAGCACCACGACCAGGGAGGGAGGAAACACAGATACGCAGTATTTT	CASTTTREGGNTDTQYF
TRBV5-4	TRBJ2-7	TRBD1	NA	TGTGCCAGCAGCTCAGGGGGCCACGAGCAGTACTTC	CASSSGGHEQYF
TRBV28	TRBJ2-7	TRBD1	NA	TGTGCCAGCAGCCGACTGACGGGACAGGCCTACGAGCAGTACTTC	CASSRLTGQAYEQYF
TRBV9	TRBJ2-2	NA	NA	TGTGCCAGCAGCGTAGTCCCGACCGGGGAGCTGTTTTTT	CASSVVPTGELFF
TRBV5-4	TRBJ2-7	NA	NA	TGTGCCAGCAGCTTGAATCCAGCCTCCTACGAGCAGTACTTC	CASSLNPASYEQYF
TRBV9	TRBJ2-2	TRBD2	NA	TGTGCCAGCGCTGCTAGCGGGGCCAACACCGGGGAGCTGTTTTTT	CASAASGANTGELFF
TRBV5-4	TRBJ1-1	NA	NA	TGTGCCAGCAGCTTGGAGGGGGGAAGGGCTTTCTTT	CASSLEGGRAFF
TRBV5-1	TRBJ1-5	NA	NA	TGCGCCAGCAGCTTCCTCGACCTACATAGCAATCAGCCCCAGCATTTT	CASSFLDLHSNQPQHF
TRBV7-2	TRBJ2-3	NA	NA	TGTGCCAGCAGCTTAAGGTCCCTAGATACGCAGTATTTT	CASSLRSLDTQYF
TRBV7-9	TRBJ2-5	TRBD1	NA	TGTGCCAACGCCCGTGCCGTAGGGACAGGGCGCGAGACCCAGTACTTC	CANARAVGTGRETQYF
TRBV4-1	TRBJ1-3	NA	NA	TGCGCCAGCAGCCAAGATCGACCCCAGGGAAACACCATATATTTT	CASSQDRPQGNTIYF
TRBV7-9	TRBJ1-1	NA	NA	TGTGCCAGCAGCCCCAACCAGGGGAACACTGAAGCTTTCTTT	CASSPNQGNTEAFF
TRBV5-4	TRBJ1-1	TRBD1	NA	TGTGCCAGCAGCGGGGACAGCCTACTCATGAACACTGAAGCTTTCTTT	CASSGDSLLMNTEAFF
TRBV6-6	TRBJ2-7	NA	NA	TGTGCCAGCAGTTACTCATCGACAGGCTCCTACGAGCAGTACTTC	CASSYSSTGSYEQYF
TRBV2	TRBJ2-4	TRBD1	NA	TGTGCCAGCAGTGCCAGGGGGCGCGACGAAAACATTCAGTACTTC	CASSARGRDENIQYF
TRBV7-3	TRBJ1-1	NA	NA	TGTGCCAGCAGCTTAATCTTCGGGGCAGGCGACACTGAAGCTTTCTTT	CASSLIFGAGDTEAFF
TRBV6-1	TRBJ2-5	NA	NA	TGTGCCGCGGAGGGCCAAGAGACCCAGTACTTC	CAAEGQETQYF
TRBV5-6	TRBJ2-7	NA	once	TGTGCCAGCAGCTACCTAACCGGGACGATGACCCACGAGCAGTACTTC	CASSYLTGTMTHEQYF
TRBV2	TRBJ2-2	TRBD1	NA	TGTGCCACCCCCCCGGGACAGGGGAGTAGGACCGGGGAGCTGTTTTTT	CATPPGQGSRTGELFF
TRBV27	TRBJ2-2	NA	NA	TGTGCCAGCAGATTGTTAGGTACCGGGGAGCTGTTTTTT	CASRLLGTGELFF
TRBV5-1	TRBJ1-2	TRBD1	NA	TGCGCCAGCAGCCCCACGGGGGACAGAGCTAACTATGGCTACACCTTC	CASSPTGDRANYGYTF
TRBV7-2	TRBJ2-1	NA	once	TGTGCCAGCAGCTTAGAGAGGGGTTCATACAATGAGCAGTTCTTC	CASSLERGSYNEQFF
TRBV27	TRBJ2-7	TRBD1	once	TGTGCCAGCAGTTCCTCGACAGGGCTCGAGCAGTACTTC	CASSSSTGLEQYF
TRBV7-3	TRBJ2-3	NA	NA	TGTGCCAGCAGCTTACAAGGGGTCAGCACAGATACGCAGTATTTT	CASSLQGVSTDTQYF